This T cell receptor beta chain emerged from a study of blood T cells in healthy people across ages. Whole-study context: When template switching was applied, about one barcoded beta molecule was captured per two T cells.

Germline-derived CDR1 and CDR2 are MGHDK and SYGVNS. The CDR3 extends over 16 amino acids. V gave up 2 bases and J gave up 11 bases, with 24 bases separating them. A second PCR of 7 to 11 cycles used a sample-barcoded 5' primer and a J-beta primer mix. TCRdb independently ran MiXCR on the 5' RACE reads; one entry per CDR3 protein. Of 650,000 to 1,000,000 distinct CDR3 sequences in the sample, 36% were seen once. This receptor was identified in a man in his late teens or twenties in good health. Material: blood. The V and J genes are TRBV25-1 and TRBJ2-5; tentatively, D is TRBD2 (5 bases). As DNA, the CDR3 is TGTGCCAGCAGTGAAAGCGGCCCAAAAAGGAACAATGAGCAGTACTTC. Translated: CASSESGPKRNNEQYF.